Below, 25 T cell receptor beta chains from the same sample are listed, as sequenced in a study of shared clonotypes between healthy human individuals. TCRdb's copy holds only in-frame clones and misses some; the assay was immunoSEQ multiplex PCR. The sample includes approximately 2,000,000 clones, approximately 92% seen only once; the top ten take 1.5% to 2%. Cells designated naive CD8 were CD45RO-negative and were positively selected for CCR7, with terminally differentiated effector memory CD45RA+ cells excluded. The sequenced sample was naive CD8+ T cells from PBMCs. Receptors originate from a man aged 18 to 30 in good health. Some clones in this sample may be carry-over from other donors' samples.

The V gene is TRBV6-6, the J gene TRBJ2-3; D unresolved. This CDR3 comprises 13 residues. V was clipped by 0 bases and J by 11 bases, with 12 bases between them. Germline V gene data show CDR1 as MNHNY and CDR2 as SVGAGI (reference sequence). The chain's CDR3 is CASSYSSREEQYF. CDR3 DNA sequence: TGTGCCAGCAGTTACTCATCGCGCGAAGAGCAGTATTTT.

The chain couples TRBV4-1 to TRBJ2-1, with D hard to call. The CDR3 consists of 13 residues. V was shortened by 0 bases and J by 9 bases, with 9 bases between the two germline ends. Germline V CDR1 and CDR2: MGHRA, YSYEKL. The DNA for the CDR3 is TGCGCCAGCAGCCAAGATAAGGCCTTTGAGCAGTTCTTC. The encoded protein is CASSQDKAFEQFF.

This clone showed up just once. The gene calls are TRBV27 and TRBJ1-2; tentatively, D is TRBD1 (5 bases). The CDR3 length is 13 residues. Germline V gives CDR1 MNHEY, CDR2 SMNVEV (reference sequence). Trimming stripped 3 bases from V and 4 bases from J, with 9 bases between. The CDR3 here is CASSLGERYGYTF. The CDR3 bases are TGTGCCAGCAGTTTGGGGGAGCGCTATGGCTACACCTTC.

The chain has TRBV5-1 and TRBJ2-4, with D hard to call. The CDR3 length is 14 residues. Trimming took off 2 bases at V and 8 bases at J, with 14 bases between the two ends. Germline values: CDR1 SGHRS, CDR2 YFSETQ. This chain's CDR3 is CASSFRTPVDIQYF. The CDR3 DNA reads TGCGCCAGCAGCTTCCGTACGCCGGTGGACATTCAGTACTTC.

The genes are TRBV11-2 and TRBJ2-7, with 9 bases identical to TRBD1. There are 18 residues in the CDR3. The germline V gene has CDR1 SGHAT and CDR2 FQNNGV. The V gene end was trimmed by 1 base and the J gene end by 7 bases; junction bases not matched to a gene: 17. For the CDR3, the DNA is TGTGCCAGCAGCTTAGTTACCGGGAACAGGGGGCACTCGGGTGAGCAGTACTTC. Protein product: CASSLVTGNRGHSGEQYF.

The chain joins TRBV7-2 to TRBJ2-4; the match to TRBD2 covers 7 bases. Per germline, CDR1 SGHTA and CDR2 FQGNSA. The CDR3 length is 15 residues. V was pared by 5 bases and J by 5 bases, with 9 bases of the junction left unmatched. The CDR3, as DNA: TGTGCCAGCAGCCCTAGGACTAGAGTGGAAAACATTCAGTACTTC. Its translation: CASSPRTRVENIQYF.

This clone was detected only once. The chain employs TRBV15 and TRBJ2-7, with D maybe TRBD2 (6 bases). The CDR3 length is 14 residues. Trimming took off 5 bases at V and 2 bases at J, with 13 bases between the two ends. Germline CDR1 reads LNHNV; CDR2 reads YYDKDF (reference sequence). The CDR3 DNA reads as TGTGCCACCAGCGCTTCCGGGGGTGCCTACGAGCAGTACTTC. Protein sequence: CATSASGGAYEQYF.

The J gene is TRBJ1-3, the V gene TRBV6-5; 10 bases match TRBD1. V shed 6 bases and J 6 bases; nucleotides not matched to a gene: 5. Germline assignment: CDR1 MNHEY and CDR2 SVGAGI. The CDR3 extends over 14 amino acids. Written as DNA, the CDR3 is TGTGCCAGCAGCTACGGACAGGGGGTAAACACCATATATTTT. The encoded protein is CASSYGQGVNTIYF.

This clone came up a few times. V gene TRBV27 combines with J gene TRBJ1-2; the D is unclear. V was shortened by 6 bases and J by 4 bases, with 15 bases between the two germline ends. Per germline, CDR1 MNHEY and CDR2 SMNVEV (reference sequence). CDR3 length equals 14 residues. The CDR3 here is CASSPRRAGYGYTF. The DNA for the CDR3 is TGTGCCAGCAGCCCCAGGAGGGCAGGCTATGGCTACACCTTC.

The rearrangement links TRBV14 to TRBJ2-5; D unclear. This CDR3 is built from 14 residues. The germline V gene encodes CDR1 SGHDN and CDR2 FVKESK. The ends were cut back, 1 base at V and 5 bases at J, with 11 bases in the middle. In nucleotides, the CDR3 is TGTGCCAGCAGCCAAGTCGGGCCTCGGGAGACCCAGTACTTC. It is translated as CASSQVGPRETQYF.

V is TRBV7-9 and J is TRBJ2-2; 8 nucleotides match TRBD1. V shed 7 bases and J 7 bases; nucleotides not matched to a gene: 8. The CDR3 runs 14 residues. Germline assignment: CDR1 SEHNR and CDR2 FQNEAQ (reference sequence). The CDR3 nucleotides are TGTGCCAGCATCCAACCCAGGGGGCGCGGGGAGCTGTTTTTT. Protein sequence: CASIQPRGRGELFF.

The chain couples TRBV9 to TRBJ2-1; a possible D gene is TRBD2 (6 bases). V lost 8 bases and J 11 bases, leaving 11 bases between the germline ends. Germline lookup yields CDR1 SGDLS and CDR2 YYNGEE. The CDR3 loop spans 10 amino acids. CDR3 DNA sequence: TGTGCCAGAGACGGGACTCAGCAGTTCTTC. This encodes CARDGTQQFF.

V and J are TRBV15 and TRBJ2-7; possible D gene TRBD2, 5 bases. CDR1 and CDR2 from the germline V gene are LNHNV and YYDKDF (reference sequence). Trimming pared 5 bases from V and 2 bases from J, leaving 16 bases between. The CDR3 spans 15 residues. CDR3 sequence reads: CATSLDGMKTYEQYF. CDR3 sequence (DNA): TGTGCCACCAGCCTGGACGGGATGAAGACCTACGAGCAGTACTTC.

The V call is TRBV9, the J call TRBJ2-7; D is uncertain. The germline V gene encodes CDR1 SGDLS and CDR2 YYNGEE. This CDR3 is built from 14 residues. Trimming left V 0 bases short and J 2 bases short, with 9 bases between. The CDR3 sequence: CASSVGVLTYEQYF. The CDR3 nucleotides read TGTGCCAGCAGCGTAGGTGTCCTAACCTACGAGCAGTACTTC.

The gene calls are TRBV4-1 and TRBJ1-4; TRBD1 matches at 7 bases. CDR1 and CDR2 (germline): MGHRA, YSYEKL. The V segment lost 4 bases and the J segment 3 bases; nucleotides outside the gene matches: 8. The CDR3 is made up of 16 amino acids. CDR3 loop: CASSLLWTGPNEKLFF. The CDR3 DNA reads TGCGCCAGCAGCCTCCTTTGGACAGGACCTAATGAAAAACTGTTTTTT.

J is TRBJ2-1 and V is TRBV30; TRBD2 matches 7 bases. Germline CDR1 GTSNPN, CDR2 SVGIG (reference sequence). The CDR3 contains 13 residues. J lost 5 bases, V lost 7 bases, and 8 bases had no gene match. CDR3 sequence reads: CAYWGEGHNEQFF. CDR3 coding DNA: TGTGCCTACTGGGGGGAGGGGCACAATGAGCAGTTCTTC.

The V call is TRBV5-1, the J call TRBJ2-3; either TRBD1 or TRBD2 may supply D (6 bases each). The germline V gene has CDR1 SGHRS and CDR2 YFSETQ. Trimming cost V 3 bases and J 6 bases, with 20 bases left between them. The CDR3 spans 16 residues. The CDR3 sequence: CASSSWGDKEGDTQYF. The CDR3 region has the DNA TGCGCCAGCAGCTCCTGGGGGGACAAGGAAGGGGATACGCAGTATTTT.

The chain links TRBV6-1 to TRBJ2-3; D is unclear. This CDR3 is built from 17 residues. Germline CDR1 reads MNHNS; CDR2 reads SASEGT. The V gene lost 2 bases and the J gene lost 6 bases, with 21 bases spanning the gap. For the CDR3, the DNA is TGTGCCAGCAGTGAACGGGTAGCAATAAGCTCTCGGGATACGCAGTATTTT. Encoded protein: CASSERVAISSRDTQYF.

The chain employs TRBV7-9 and TRBJ2-7, with D perhaps being TRBD1 or TRBD2 (5 bases each). The ends were cut back, 5 bases at V and 3 bases at J, with 14 bases in the middle. CDR1 is SEHNR and CDR2 is FQNEAQ in the germline V gene (reference sequence). CDR3 length equals 14 residues. The CDR3 loop is CASSPSRDGYEQYF. In DNA, the CDR3 is TGTGCCAGCAGCCCCTCCCGGGACGGCTACGAGCAGTACTTC. The full variable domain, rest sourced from reference TRBV7-9 and TRBJ2-7, is DTGVSQNPRHKITKRGQNVTFRCDPISEHNRLYWYRQTLGQGPEFLTYFQNEAQLEKSRLLSDRFSAERPKGSFSTLEIQRTEQGDSAMYLCASSPSRDGYEQYFGPGTRLTVT.

This clone was detected a few times. V usage is TRBV7-9 and J usage is TRBJ1-1; the D is unclear. CDR1 and CDR2 (germline): SEHNR, FQNEAQ (reference sequence). Trimming shortened V by 3 bases and J by 10 bases, and 15 bases separated the two germline ends. There are 13 residues in the CDR3. CDR3 amino acids: CASSLLTSQRAFF. CDR3 in DNA: TGTGCCAGCAGCTTGTTAACCAGCCAGAGAGCTTTCTTT. Supplemented by reference TRBV7-9 and TRBJ1-1, the full variable domain reads DTGVSQNPRHKITKRGQNVTFRCDPISEHNRLYWYRQTLGQGPEFLTYFQNEAQLEKSRLLSDRFSAERPKGSFSTLEIQRTEQGDSAMYLCASSLLTSQRAFFGQGTRLTVV.

V gene TRBV27 combines with J gene TRBJ2-1, with TRBD2 matching 9 bases. The CDR3 contains 15 residues. V lost 7 bases and J lost 9; bases outside the gene matches: 13. The germline V gene encodes CDR1 MNHEY and CDR2 SMNVEV (reference sequence). Here the CDR3 DNA reads TGTGCCAGCAACCTGGGACTAGCTGCTCCCTTTGAGCAGTTCTTC. Amino acids: CASNLGLAAPFEQFF.

This clone appeared once. The chain is built from TRBV6-6 and TRBJ2-7, with TRBD2 matching 9 bases. Germline trimming cut 6 bases from V and 1 base from J; bases unmatched to any gene: 7. This CDR3 is built from 15 residues. Germline V lookup: CDR1 MNHNY, CDR2 SVGAGI (reference sequence). The CDR3 sequence: CASSPTGLASYEQYF. In nucleotides, the CDR3 is TGTGCCAGCAGCCCCACGGGACTAGCTTCCTACGAGCAGTACTTC.

The chain uses TRBV4-1 and TRBJ1-5; D possibly corresponds to TRBD1 (6 bases). The CDR3 contains 19 residues. With 5 bases removed from V and 8 bases from J, the gap between germline ends came to 31 bases. CDR1 MGHRA and CDR2 YSYEKL come from the germline V gene. CDR3 region: CASSNLAGRDISGGEPQHF. The CDR3 DNA sequence: TGCGCCAGCAGCAACCTTGCTGGACGGGACATCTCCGGTGGGGAGCCCCAGCATTTT.

V is TRBV29-1 and J is TRBJ1-1; a weak D match, TRBD1 (5 bases). Germline V gene sequence: CDR1 SQVTM, CDR2 ANQGSEA. The CDR3 sequence is 16 residues long. Deletions cut 3 bases from V and 3 bases from J, with 20 bases between. This CDR3 reads CSVEGRGIPSDTEAFF. The DNA for the CDR3 is TGCAGCGTTGAGGGGAGGGGCATTCCCTCGGACACTGAAGCTTTCTTT. Variable domain in full (rest from reference TRBV29-1 and TRBJ1-1): SAVISQKPSRDICQRGTSLTIQCQVDSQVTMMFWYRQQPGQSLTLIATANQGSEATYESGFVIDKFPISRPNLTFSTLTVSNMSPEDSSIYLCSVEGRGIPSDTEAFFGQGTRLTVV.

The chain links TRBV5-4 to TRBJ2-7, with D perhaps assigned TRBD1 or TRBD2 (5 bases each). The CDR3 covers 14 residues. V lost 7 bases, J lost 5 bases, and 19 bases lay in between. Germline V gene data show CDR1 as SGHNT and CDR2 as YYREEE (reference sequence). CDR3 in DNA: TGTGCCAGCCGGACCGGGGCGGGCGTCCACGAGCAGTACTTC. It yields the protein CASRTGAGVHEQYF.